The 32 T cell receptor beta chains below were found in one sample sequenced in a study of identical twins. One entry per CDR3 protein results from TCRdb running MiXCR on the 5' RACE reads. The sample lists approximately 240,000 distinct CDR3 sequences, about 14% occurring once. The specimen was memory (CD45RO+) T cells sorted from blood. These receptors were obtained from a woman between 18 and 29 years old in good health.

This clonotype was detected a few times. The V call is TRBV2, the J call TRBJ2-2; possibly TRBD1 for D (5 bases). The germline gives CDR1 SNHLY, CDR2 FYNNEI. This CDR3 spans 14 amino acids. V was pared by 10 bases and J by 0 bases, with 12 bases between. CDR3 DNA: TGTGCCACCCGACAGAATTCGAACACCGGGGAGCTGTTTTTT. Translated, it gives CATRQNSNTGELFF.

The rearrangement joins TRBV7-9 to TRBJ1-2; D is unresolved. Germline CDR1 and CDR2: SEHNR and FQNEAQ (reference sequence). The V end was cut by 5 bases, the J end by 8 bases, with 12 bases between. The length of the CDR3 is 12 residues. CDR3 sequence reads: CASSPSLRGYTF. CDR3 in DNA: TGTGCCAGCAGCCCATCCCTTCGGGGCTACACCTTC.

Concerning this clonotype itself: Being one base from a much bigger clone, this may be a read error. This rearrangement joins TRBV20-1 to TRBJ2-5; 16 nucleotides match TRBD2. The CDR3 extends over 16 amino acids. Germline V CDR1 and CDR2: DFQATT, SNEGSKA (reference sequence). This CDR3 reads CCARGTSGRDQETQYF. Here the CDR3 DNA reads TGCTGTGCTAGAGGGACTAGCGGGAGGGACCAAGAGACCCAGTACTTC.

This clonotype was detected many times. The V call is TRBV7-8, the J call TRBJ1-1; a weak D match, TRBD1 (5 bases). Germline V gene sequence: CDR1 SGHVS, CDR2 FQNEAQ. Trimming took 5 bases from V and 0 from J, leaving 13 bases between them. CDR3 size: 15 residues. DNA for the CDR3: TGTGCCAGCAGCCGTCCGGGGGGGGTGAACACTGAAGCTTTCTTT. The encoded protein is CASSRPGGVNTEAFF.

V usage is TRBV20-1 and J usage is TRBJ1-4; 9 bases fit TRBD1. Trimming took 4 bases from V and 4 from J; bases not matched to a gene: 10. CDR1 is DFQATT and CDR2 is SNEGSKA in the germline V gene (reference sequence). CDR3 length: 16 amino acids. In DNA, the CDR3 is TGCAGTGCTACCGGGACAGGGACAGTTAGTAATGAAAAACTGTTTTTT. Protein sequence: CSATGTGTVSNEKLFF.

This clonotype was seen a few times. This chain joins TRBV7-9 and TRBJ2-3, with D tentatively TRBD1 (5 bases). The CDR3 totals 14 residues. V lost 2 bases, J lost 5 bases, and 11 bases lay in between. CDR1 SEHNR and CDR2 FQNEAQ come from the germline V gene (reference sequence). This CDR3 is CASSLLRRGDTQYF. In nucleotides, the CDR3 is TGTGCCAGCAGCTTATTGAGAAGGGGAGATACGCAGTATTTT.

This clonotype appeared a few times. J is TRBJ2-7 and V is TRBV29-1; weak D call: TRBD1 (5 bases). This CDR3 has 13 amino acids. The germline V gene has CDR1 SQVTM and CDR2 ANQGSEA. Trimming left V 4 bases short and J 6 bases short, with 16 bases between. The CDR3 DNA sequence: TGCAGCGTTGTTATCCAGGGTGGGGTCGAGCAGTACTTC. Residues: CSVVIQGGVEQYF.

There are many counts of this clonotype. This chain connects TRBV10-3 to TRBJ2-5, with D tentatively TRBD1 (5 bases). The CDR3 consists of 12 residues. Trimming left V 6 bases short and J 3 bases short, with 8 bases between. Germline loops: CDR1 ENHRY, CDR2 SYGVKD. Here the CDR3 reads CAISATEETQYF. Here the CDR3 DNA reads TGTGCCATCAGCGCGACAGAAGAGACCCAGTACTTC.

The chain is built from TRBV7-9 and TRBJ2-1, with D perhaps matching TRBD2 (5 bases). Germline values: CDR1 SEHNR, CDR2 FQNEAQ (reference sequence). There are 12 residues in the CDR3. Trimming removed 2 bases from V and 10 bases from J, with 9 bases in between. The CDR3 region is CASSLLEREQFF. For the CDR3, the DNA is TGTGCCAGCAGCTTACTTGAGCGGGAGCAGTTCTTC.

The rearrangement links TRBV5-1 to TRBJ2-1, with 11 positions matching TRBD2. The CDR3 length is 16 residues. Germline-derived CDR1 and CDR2 are SGHRS and YFSETQ. The V and J ends lost 5 bases and 4 bases, in that order; junction bases with no gene match: 8. In nucleotides, the CDR3 is TGCGCCAGCAGTACCCTGACTAGCGGGGATTACAATGAGCAGTTCTTC. Translation: CASSTLTSGDYNEQFF.

In this sample, this clonotype turned up many times. The rearrangement links TRBV6-6 to TRBJ2-4; D is possibly TRBD1 (5 bases). Trimming cost V 7 bases and J 8 bases, with 15 bases left between them. CDR3 length equals 13 residues. Looked up from germline, CDR1 is MNHNY and CDR2 is SVGAGI (reference sequence). CDR3 nucleotide sequence: TGTGCCAGCACTCCGGCAGGGATAGACATTCAGTACTTC. It specifies CASTPAGIDIQYF.

This clonotype was counted a few times. The V and J genes are TRBV10-3 and TRBJ2-3; D tentatively fits TRBD1 or TRBD2 (6 bases each). The germline V gene encodes CDR1 ENHRY and CDR2 SYGVKD. CDR3 size: 14 residues. The V and J ends lost 3 bases and 2 bases respectively, with 9 bases between them. CDR3 in DNA: TGTGCCATCAGTGACGGGGGCTACACAGATACGCAGTATTTT. Residues: CAISDGGYTDTQYF.

This chain links TRBV12-3 or TRBV12-4 with TRBJ2-7; D gene uncertain. Trimming cost V 3 bases and J 6 bases, with 9 bases left between them. CDR3 length equals 12 residues. The CDR3 DNA reads as TGTGCCAGCAGTTTGCGGCCCCTCGAGCAGTACTTC. Translation: CASSLRPLEQYF.

This clonotype was seen only a few times. V usage is TRBV3-1 and J usage is TRBJ2-1; D remains unclear. V dropped 0 bases and J dropped 10 bases, with 13 bases sitting between them. CDR3 length equals 14 residues. Germline values: CDR1 LGHDT, CDR2 YNNKEL (reference sequence). The CDR3 reads CASSQELRRREQFF. The CDR3, as DNA: TGTGCCAGCAGCCAAGAACTTCGCCGAAGGGAGCAGTTCTTC.

This clonotype was seen repeatedly, ten times or more. This rearrangement joins TRBV12-3 or TRBV12-4 to TRBJ1-6; 10 bases match TRBD1. This CDR3 is 15 amino acids long. Trimming at V came to 5 bases and at J to 6 bases, leaving 4 bases not matched to a gene. The CDR3 DNA sequence: TGTGCCAGCAGTCCCCGGGACAGGGGTAATTCACCCCTCCACTTT. Amino acid sequence: CASSPRDRGNSPLHF.

This clonotype was counted ten times or more. The V call is TRBV5-1, the J call TRBJ2-3; possibly TRBD1 for D (6 bases). V was clipped by 4 bases and J by 1 base, with 13 bases between them. CDR3 size: 15 residues. Germline V gives CDR1 SGHRS, CDR2 YFSETQ. The CDR3 bases are TGCGCCAGCAGCCCAACAGGGTGGCGCACAGATACGCAGTATTTT. Translated, it gives CASSPTGWRTDTQYF.

The rearrangement links TRBV5-1 to TRBJ2-3, with 8 bases lining up with TRBD2. The CDR3 runs 15 residues. J was trimmed by 2 bases and V by 5 bases; bases with no gene match: 7. Germline CDR1 reads SGHRS; CDR2 reads YFSETQ. DNA of the CDR3: TGCGCCAGCAGTCGAGCGGGGGTGATCACAGATACGCAGTATTTT. This gives the protein CASSRAGVITDTQYF. Drawing the rest from reference TRBV5-1 and TRBJ2-3, the complete variable domain is KAGVTQTPRYLIKTRGQQVTLSCSPISGHRSVSWYQQTPGQGLQFLFEYFSETQRNKGNFPGRFSGRQFSNSRSEMNVSTLELGDSALYLCASSRAGVITDTQYFGPGTRLTVL.

The chain employs TRBV2 and TRBJ2-5; 7 bases are shared with TRBD2. The V gene's germline CDR1 is SNHLY and CDR2 FYNNEI. The CDR3 runs to 13 residues. The J segment lost 5 bases and the V segment lost 8 bases, leaving 8 bases of the junction unmatched. The CDR3 reads CASGGSSGETQYF. The CDR3, as DNA: TGTGCCAGCGGGGGATCTAGCGGCGAGACCCAGTACTTC.

This clonotype has ten or more counts. The genes are TRBV20-1 and TRBJ1-3; maybe TRBD1 (5 bases). CDR1 and CDR2 from the germline V gene are DFQATT and SNEGSKA (reference sequence). V was trimmed by 3 bases and J by 4 bases, leaving 13 bases between them. The CDR3 has 14 residues. CDR3 region: CSARGGFSGNTIYF. In nucleotides, the CDR3 is TGCAGTGCTAGGGGGGGTTTCTCCGGAAACACCATATATTTT.

This clonotype came up many times. V and J are TRBV5-1 and TRBJ2-7, with a tentative D call TRBD2 (6 bases). This CDR3 comprises 15 residues. The V gene lost 4 bases and the J gene lost 2 bases, with 16 bases spanning the gap. Germline V gene data show CDR1 as SGHRS and CDR2 as YFSETQ. The CDR3 DNA sequence: TGCGCCAGCAGCCCGTCAACCGGGGGTCCCTACGAGCAGTACTTC. Translated, it gives CASSPSTGGPYEQYF.

This chain joins TRBV18 and TRBJ1-5; D not certain. Germline lookup yields CDR1 KGHSH and CDR2 LQKENI. Trimming left V 3 bases short and J 0 bases short, with 6 bases between. The CDR3 extends over 14 amino acids. The chain's CDR3 is CASSPFYSNQPQHF. CDR3 nucleotides: TGTGCCAGCTCACCGTTCTATAGCAATCAGCCCCAGCATTTT. Filled out from reference TRBV18 and TRBJ1-5, the complete variable domain reads NAGVMQNPRHLVRRRGQEARLRCSPMKGHSHVYWYRQLPEEGLKFMVYLQKENIIDESGMPKERFSAEFPKEGPSILRIQQVVRGDSAAYFCASSPFYSNQPQHFGDGTRLSIL.

V is TRBV7-3 and J is TRBJ2-3; TRBD2 is a possible D gene (6 bases). V was clipped by 5 bases and J by 5 bases, with 17 bases between them. CDR3 length equals 15 residues. From germline, CDR1 is SGHTA and CDR2 FQGTGA. This chain's CDR3 is CASSVSGGMGDTQYF. The CDR3 coding sequence is TGTGCCAGCAGCGTGAGTGGGGGGATGGGAGATACGCAGTATTTT.

This clonotype was counted only a few times. This chain links TRBV6-2 or TRBV6-3 with TRBJ2-5; 8 bases match TRBD2. The ends lost 3 bases at V and 2 bases at J; junction bases unmatched: 5. Germline-derived CDR1 and CDR2 are MNHEY and SVGEGT. This CDR3 spans 15 amino acids. The CDR3 DNA sequence: TGTGCCAGCAGTTATATCGCGGGGGGACAAGAGACCCAGTACTTC. This translates into CASSYIAGGQETQYF.

This chain links TRBV11-3 with TRBJ2-3; unclear D gene. Germline values: CDR1 SGHNT, CDR2 YENEEA. The CDR3 spans 12 residues. V was shortened by 0 bases and J by 11 bases, with 9 bases between the two germline ends. The DNA of the CDR3 is TGTGCCAGCAGCTTAGATCGAACGGGGCAGTATTTT. This translates into CASSLDRTGQYF. The variable domain in full, with the rest retrieved from reference TRBV11-3 and TRBJ2-3, is EAGVVQSPRYKIIEKKQPVAFWCNPISGHNTLYWYLQNLGQGPELLIRYENEEAVDDSQLPKDRFSAERLKGVDSTLKIQPAELGDSAVYLCASSLDRTGQYFGPGTRLTVL.

This clonotype has a handful of counts. This chain links TRBV3-1 with TRBJ1-1; TRBD1 matches at 10 bases. Germline V lookup: CDR1 LGHDT, CDR2 YNNKEL (reference sequence). This CDR3 has 14 residues. With 4 bases clipped from V and 4 bases from J, the junction kept 3 bases outside the gene matches. CDR3 in amino acids: CASSPGQGVTEAFF. CDR3 DNA: TGTGCCAGCAGCCCTGGACAGGGGGTCACTGAAGCTTTCTTT.

This clonotype came up a few times. This CDR3 is CSASVGGLAGYEQYF. The DNA of the CDR3 is TGCAGTGCTAGTGTTGGTGGACTAGCGGGATACGAGCAGTACTTC. V gene TRBV20-1 combines with J gene TRBJ2-7; 12 bases are shared with TRBD2. V trimming: 3 bases; J trimming: 4 bases; junction bases outside the gene matches: 7. The CDR3 runs 15 residues. The germline V gene encodes CDR1 DFQATT and CDR2 SNEGSKA (reference sequence).

V usage is TRBV20-1 and J usage is TRBJ1-1, with TRBD1 identical over 11 bases. The length of the CDR3 is 15 residues. Trimming removed 1 base from V and 2 bases from J; junction bases left unmatched: 3. Germline CDR1 and CDR2: DFQATT and SNEGSKA (reference sequence). CDR3 DNA sequence: TGCAGTGCTAGAGGGACAGGGGGCGGAAACACTGAAGCTTTCTTT. This encodes CSARGTGGGNTEAFF.

The chain couples TRBV24-1 to TRBJ2-1, with D possibly called TRBD1 or TRBD2 (5 bases each). V gave up 3 bases and J gave up 4 bases, with 15 bases separating them. CDR3 length equals 16 residues. Germline V lookup: CDR1 KGHDR, CDR2 SFDVKD. As DNA, the CDR3 is TGTGCCACCAGTGATAGCTCGGGACGAAGTTACAATGAGCAGTTCTTC. As protein: CATSDSSGRSYNEQFF.

This clonotype occurred a few times. The rearrangement uses TRBV20-1 and TRBJ1-6, with a possible D match to TRBD1 (6 bases). CDR3 length equals 13 residues. Germline V CDR1 and CDR2: DFQATT, SNEGSKA (reference sequence). V lost 5 bases to trimming and J lost 10 bases, with 15 bases between them. This CDR3 reads CSARDKRDSPLHF. In DNA, the CDR3 is TGCAGTGCTCGGGACAAGCGGGACTCACCCCTCCACTTT.

This clonotype has only a few counts. The chain joins TRBV3-1 to TRBJ2-2; no clear D gene. The length of the CDR3 is 14 residues. Between the trimmed V and J ends, which lost 1 base and 6 bases, there was a span of 9 bases. Germline V gene sequence: CDR1 LGHDT, CDR2 YNNKEL (reference sequence). The CDR3 DNA follows: TGTGCCAGCAGCCAAGGGGGTAGCCCCGGGGAGCTGTTTTTT. Its translation: CASSQGGSPGELFF.

This clonotype showed up many times. The rearrangement uses TRBV12-3 or TRBV12-4 and TRBJ2-1; the match to TRBD2 covers 9 bases. The CDR3 covers 16 residues. After removal of 3 bases from V and 0 bases from J, the junction contained 3 bases not matched to a gene. The CDR3 DNA follows: TGTGCCAGCAGTTTTGGGACTAGCCTCTCCTACAATGAGCAGTTCTTC. Protein sequence: CASSFGTSLSYNEQFF.

The chain carries TRBV29-1 and TRBJ2-3; 10 bases line up with TRBD2. The CDR3 consists of 16 residues. Germline V gives CDR1 SQVTM, CDR2 ANQGSEA. Trimming took 3 bases from V and 7 from J; bases not matched to a gene: 13. Here the CDR3 reads CSVDGPERGGMNTQYF. CDR3 bases: TGCAGCGTTGATGGGCCCGAGCGGGGGGGCATGAATACGCAGTATTTT.